The 2 T cell receptor beta chains presented below share a single source sample, sequenced in a study of blood T cell repertoires in COVID-19. Method: immunoSEQ multiplex PCR; TCRdb's copy keeps in-frame clones and lacks some. The sample carries about 150,000 clones, around 89% recorded once. The sequenced sample was peripheral blood. All receptors come from a woman in her sixties with active COVID-19.

The V and J genes are TRBV7-9 and TRBJ1-1; a weak D match, TRBD1 (5 bases). V dropped 5 bases and J dropped 5 bases, with 12 bases sitting between them. The CDR3 is 13 residues long. Germline values: CDR1 SEHNR, CDR2 FQNEAQ (reference sequence). CDR3 nucleotides: TGTGCCAGCAGCCTGGGTGGGGGGACTGAAGCTTTCTTT. Its translation: CASSLGGGTEAFF.

Remarks on this clone: Other DNA sequences from this sample encode an identical CDR3 as well. The rearrangement joins TRBV19 to TRBJ2-7; 9 positions match TRBD1. The J segment lost 5 bases and the V segment lost 9 bases, leaving 17 bases of the junction unmatched. Germline CDR1 LNHDA, CDR2 SQIVND (reference sequence). The CDR3 runs 16 residues. The CDR3 DNA reads TGTGCCAGCAGTGAACCTTCCGGGACAGGGATCGACGAGCAGTACTTC. Its protein product is CASSEPSGTGIDEQYF.